This paragraph covers one T cell receptor beta chain sequence. This specimen belongs to a study of blood T cell repertoires in COVID-19. Whole-study context: Some COVID-19 samples were acute and others convalescent; all came from the United States, Italy and Spain.

Using immunoSEQ multiplex PCR, the repertoire was profiled, and TCRdb retains in-frame clones only, with some absent. Here the sample spans about 200,000 clones, just under 85% being singletons. The CDR3 contains 15 residues. Germline V gene lookup returns CDR1 SNHLY and CDR2 FYNNEI. V was clipped by 4 bases and J by 2 bases, with 11 bases between them. The specimen sequenced was peripheral blood. This sequence was found in a man in his fifties or sixties with COVID-19, enrolled during active disease. V is TRBV2 and J is TRBJ2-2, with TRBD1 as a possible D gene (6 bases). CDR3 nucleotide sequence: TGTGCCAGCAGTGTGACAGGTTCTAACACCGGGGAGCTGTTTTTT. Residues: CASSVTGSNTGELFF.